The entry below describes one T cell receptor (beta chain). The antigen remains undetermined. The source of the sample is a study of graft-versus-host responses after intestinal transplantation. In the study overall: The recipients all started with anti-thymocyte globulin induction and then took tacrolimus and steroids for 3 to 4 years. Findings of the study overall: Early post-transplant HvG declines were associated with peak circulating GvH clone levels.

The CDR3 has 14 amino acids. The germline V gene encodes CDR1 MNHNY and CDR2 SVGAGI (reference sequence). Trimming removed 5 bases from V and 7 bases from J; junction bases left unmatched: 5. Clones were sequenced by immunoSEQ multiplex PCR, and TCRdb holds only the in-frame ones, with some missing. Of some 43,000 clones in the sample, over 85% were seen once. V is TRBV6-6 and J is TRBJ1-6; 7 bases align to TRBD1. The receptor comes from a human patient who received an intestinal transplant, so some T cells may come from the graft donor. Sequencing was performed on PBMCs, taken 335 days after intestinal transplant. The CDR3 DNA reads TGTGCCAGCAGTACAGGGGCACCGAATTCACCCCTCCACTTT. Protein sequence: CASSTGAPNSPLHF.